The text below deals with one TCR beta chain. Its target is not known. Single viable CD3+CD4+CD8-CD45RO+ cells were sorted as the memory CD4+ T cells. CMV serostatus came from serum IgG against pp150, pp28, p38, p52. From germline, CDR1 is SGHVS and CDR2 FQNEAQ. The CDR3 contains 13 residues. J lost 7 bases, V lost 6 bases, and 2 bases had no gene match. The data derive from a study of memory CD4+ T cells and cytomegalovirus serostatus. Turning to the study itself: Healthy Belgian adult donors included about nine CMV-positive and 24 CMV-negative people.

Study results and caveats: About two fifths of the roughly 160 known CMV-associated TCRbeta sequences appeared in CD4+ memory.

Per the original data handling: Out-of-frame sequences were removed, leaving 2,204,828 distinct TCRbeta sequences. Using immunoSEQ multiplex PCR, the repertoire was profiled, and TCRdb retains in-frame clones only, with some absent. That table is the source of V, J and clone size, and D and trimming were worked out from the DNA. The table has about 64,000 clones, roughly 80% seen once; the top ten hold around 0.81%. The sequenced sample consisted of memory CD4+ T cells from blood. This receptor was obtained from an adult in good health and CMV-seronegative. The J gene is TRBJ1-6, the V gene TRBV7-8; 8 bases line up with TRBD1. CDR3 coding DNA: TGTGCCAGCAGGGGACAGGCAAATTCACCCCTCCACTTT. Protein: CASRGQANSPLHF.